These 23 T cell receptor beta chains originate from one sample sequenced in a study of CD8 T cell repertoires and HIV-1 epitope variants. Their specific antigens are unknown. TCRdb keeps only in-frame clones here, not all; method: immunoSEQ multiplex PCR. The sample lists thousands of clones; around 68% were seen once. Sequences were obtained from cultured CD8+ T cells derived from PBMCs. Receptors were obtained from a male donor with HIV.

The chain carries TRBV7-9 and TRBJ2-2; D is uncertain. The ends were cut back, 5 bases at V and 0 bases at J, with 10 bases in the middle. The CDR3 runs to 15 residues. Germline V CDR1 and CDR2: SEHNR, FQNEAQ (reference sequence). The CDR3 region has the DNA TGTGCCAGCAGCCCAGCAGAAGCGAACACCGGGGAGCTGTTTTTT. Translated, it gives CASSPAEANTGELFF.

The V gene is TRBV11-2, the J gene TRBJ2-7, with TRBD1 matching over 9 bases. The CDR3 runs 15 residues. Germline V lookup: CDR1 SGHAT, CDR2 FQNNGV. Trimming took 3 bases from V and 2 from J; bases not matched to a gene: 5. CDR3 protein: CASSFTGQGAYEQYF. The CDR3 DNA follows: TGTGCCAGCAGCTTCACGGGACAGGGAGCCTACGAGCAGTACTTC.

The CDR3 DNA sequence: TGTGCCATCAGTGAGTCAGGGGATGGCTACACCTTC. Translating gives CAISESGDGYTF. The rearrangement links TRBV10-3 to TRBJ1-2, with D perhaps matching TRBD1 (5 bases). The CDR3 totals 12 residues. Germline CDR1 is ENHRY and CDR2 is SYGVKD. Trimming took off 0 bases at V and 6 bases at J, with 5 bases between the two ends.

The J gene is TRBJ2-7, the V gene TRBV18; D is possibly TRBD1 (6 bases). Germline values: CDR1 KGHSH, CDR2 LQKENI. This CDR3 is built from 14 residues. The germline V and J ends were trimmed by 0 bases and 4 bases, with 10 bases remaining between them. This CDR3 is CASSPPRQAYEQYF. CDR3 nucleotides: TGTGCCAGCTCACCACCTCGACAGGCGTACGAGCAGTACTTC.

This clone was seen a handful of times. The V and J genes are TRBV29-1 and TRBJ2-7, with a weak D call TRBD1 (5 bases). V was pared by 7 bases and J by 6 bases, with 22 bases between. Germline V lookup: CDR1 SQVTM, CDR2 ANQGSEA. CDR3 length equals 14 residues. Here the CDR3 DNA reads TGCAGCGCCCTCGGAAGAAGGGGTTTAGGCGAGCAGTACTTC. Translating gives CSALGRRGLGEQYF.

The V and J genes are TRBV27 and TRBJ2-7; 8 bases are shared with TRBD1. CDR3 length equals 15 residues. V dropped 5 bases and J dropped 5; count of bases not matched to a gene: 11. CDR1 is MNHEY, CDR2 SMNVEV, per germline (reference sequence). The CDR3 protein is CASSLWTGPRNEQYF. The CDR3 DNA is TGTGCCAGCAGTCTTTGGACAGGGCCTCGGAACGAGCAGTACTTC.

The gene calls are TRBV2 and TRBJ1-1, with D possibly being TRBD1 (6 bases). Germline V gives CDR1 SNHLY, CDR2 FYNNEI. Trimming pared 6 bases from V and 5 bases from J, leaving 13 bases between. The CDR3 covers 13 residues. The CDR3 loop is CASRDDRRTEAFF. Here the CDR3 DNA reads TGTGCCAGCAGAGACGACAGGAGGACTGAAGCTTTCTTT.

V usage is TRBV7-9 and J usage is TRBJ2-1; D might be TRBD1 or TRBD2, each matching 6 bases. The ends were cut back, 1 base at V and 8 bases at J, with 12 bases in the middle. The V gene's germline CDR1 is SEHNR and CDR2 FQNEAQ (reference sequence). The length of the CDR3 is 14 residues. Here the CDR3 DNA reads TGTGCCAGCAGCTTAGTGGGGGCTAGCGATGAGCAGTTCTTC. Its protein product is CASSLVGASDEQFF.

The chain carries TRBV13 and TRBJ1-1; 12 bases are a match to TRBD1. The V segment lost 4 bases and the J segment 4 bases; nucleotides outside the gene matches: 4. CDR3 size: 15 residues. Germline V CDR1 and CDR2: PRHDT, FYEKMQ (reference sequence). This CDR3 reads CASSSGQGAGTEAFF. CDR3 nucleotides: TGTGCCAGCAGCTCGGGACAGGGGGCGGGCACTGAAGCTTTCTTT.

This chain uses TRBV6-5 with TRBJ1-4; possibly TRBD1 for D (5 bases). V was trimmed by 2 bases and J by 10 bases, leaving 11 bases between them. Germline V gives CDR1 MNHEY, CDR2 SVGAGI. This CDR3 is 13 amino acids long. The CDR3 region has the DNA TGTGCCAGCAGTTACAAATGGGGACTAAAACTGTTTTTT. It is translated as CASSYKWGLKLFF.

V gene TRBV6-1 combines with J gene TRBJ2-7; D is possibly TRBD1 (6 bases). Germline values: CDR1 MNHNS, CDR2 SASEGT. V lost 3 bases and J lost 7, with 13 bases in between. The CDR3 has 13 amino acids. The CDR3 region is CASSEVTGCEQYF. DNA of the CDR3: TGTGCCAGCAGTGAGGTGACAGGTTGTGAGCAGTACTTC.

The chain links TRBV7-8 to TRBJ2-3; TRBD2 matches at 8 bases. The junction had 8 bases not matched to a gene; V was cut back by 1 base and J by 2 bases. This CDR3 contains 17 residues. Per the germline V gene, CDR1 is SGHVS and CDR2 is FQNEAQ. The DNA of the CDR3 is TGTGCCAGCAGCTTAGGTTACGCGGGGGGTCCCACAGATACGCAGTATTTT. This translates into CASSLGYAGGPTDTQYF. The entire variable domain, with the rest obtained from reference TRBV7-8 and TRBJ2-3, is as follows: GAGVSQSPRYKVAKRGQDVALRCDPISGHVSLFWYQQALGQGPEFLTYFQNEAQLDKSGLPSDRFFAERPEGSVSTLKIQRTQQEDSAVYLCASSLGYAGGPTDTQYFGPGTRLTVL.

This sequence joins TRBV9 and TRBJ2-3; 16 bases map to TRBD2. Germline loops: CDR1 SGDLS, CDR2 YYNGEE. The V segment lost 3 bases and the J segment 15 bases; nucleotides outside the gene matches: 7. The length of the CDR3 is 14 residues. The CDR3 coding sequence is TGTGCCAGCAGCGGCGGGACTAGCGGGGGGGATCGATATTTT. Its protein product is CASSGGTSGGDRYF.

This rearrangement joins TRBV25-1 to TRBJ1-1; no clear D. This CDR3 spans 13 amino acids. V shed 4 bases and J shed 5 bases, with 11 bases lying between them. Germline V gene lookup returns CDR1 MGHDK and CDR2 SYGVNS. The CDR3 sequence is CASSAGEDTEAFF. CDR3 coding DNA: TGTGCCAGCAGTGCAGGTGAGGATACTGAAGCTTTCTTT.

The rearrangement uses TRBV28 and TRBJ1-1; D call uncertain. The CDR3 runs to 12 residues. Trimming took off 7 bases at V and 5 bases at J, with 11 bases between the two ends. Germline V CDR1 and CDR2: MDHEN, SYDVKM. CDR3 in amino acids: CASISGLTEAFF. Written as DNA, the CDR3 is TGTGCCAGCATCTCGGGGTTGACTGAAGCTTTCTTT.

The CDR3 DNA sequence: TGTGCCAGCAGGCTAGAAGCGAACACCGGGGAGCTGTTTTTT. Encoded protein: CASRLEANTGELFF. This chain connects TRBV14 to TRBJ2-2; D unresolved. The germline gives CDR1 SGHDN, CDR2 FVKESK. The CDR3 is 14 amino acids. V was clipped by 6 bases and J by 0 bases, with 8 bases between them.

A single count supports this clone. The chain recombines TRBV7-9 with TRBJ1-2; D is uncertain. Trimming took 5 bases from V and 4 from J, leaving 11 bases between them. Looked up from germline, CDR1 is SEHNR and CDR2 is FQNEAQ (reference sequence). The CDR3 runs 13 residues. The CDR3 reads CASSPLRVYGYTF. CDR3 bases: TGTGCCAGCAGCCCGCTTCGGGTCTATGGCTACACCTTC.

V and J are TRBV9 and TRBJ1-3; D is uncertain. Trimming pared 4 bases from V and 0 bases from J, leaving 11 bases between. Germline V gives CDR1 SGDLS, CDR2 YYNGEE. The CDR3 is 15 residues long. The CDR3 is CASSPQPSSGNTIYF. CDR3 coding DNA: TGTGCCAGCAGCCCTCAGCCGAGCTCTGGAAACACCATATATTTT.

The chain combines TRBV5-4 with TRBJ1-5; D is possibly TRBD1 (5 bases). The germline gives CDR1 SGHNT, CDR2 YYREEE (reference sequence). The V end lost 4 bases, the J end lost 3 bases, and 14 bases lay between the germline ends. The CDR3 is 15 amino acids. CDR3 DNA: TGTGCCAGCAGCCAAGAAGGGGAAACCAATCAGCCCCAGCATTTT. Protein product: CASSQEGETNQPQHF.

The CDR3 region has the DNA TGTGCCAGCAGCTTCGGAACAGGGTTCTCTGGAAACACCATATATTTT. This sequence encodes CASSFGTGFSGNTIYF. The chain has TRBV11-2 and TRBJ1-3; a weak D match, TRBD1 (6 bases). From germline, CDR1 is SGHAT and CDR2 FQNNGV. This CDR3 has 16 residues. V shed 3 bases and J shed 0 bases, with 12 bases lying between them.

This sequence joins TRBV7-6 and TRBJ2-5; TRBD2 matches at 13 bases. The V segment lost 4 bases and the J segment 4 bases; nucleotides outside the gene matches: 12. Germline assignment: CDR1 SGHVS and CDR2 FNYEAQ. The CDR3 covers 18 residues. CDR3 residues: CASSYLPGGLAGSETQYF. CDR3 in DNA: TGTGCCAGCAGCTACTTACCGGGGGGACTAGCGGGGTCAGAGACCCAGTACTTC.

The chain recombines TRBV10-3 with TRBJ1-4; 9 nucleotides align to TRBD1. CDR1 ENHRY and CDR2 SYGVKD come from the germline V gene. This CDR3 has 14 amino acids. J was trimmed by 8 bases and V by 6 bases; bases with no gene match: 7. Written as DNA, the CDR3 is TGTGCCATCAGGGGGGACAGGGAATACGAAAAACTGTTTTTT. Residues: CAIRGDREYEKLFF.

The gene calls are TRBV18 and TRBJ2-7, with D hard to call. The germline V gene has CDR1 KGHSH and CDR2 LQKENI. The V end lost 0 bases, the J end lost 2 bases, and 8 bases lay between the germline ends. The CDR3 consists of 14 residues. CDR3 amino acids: CASSPPRRPYEQYF. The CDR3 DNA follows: TGTGCCAGCTCACCACCGCGCAGACCCTACGAGCAGTACTTC. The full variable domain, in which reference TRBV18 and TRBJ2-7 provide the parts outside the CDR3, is NAGVMQNPRHLVRRRGQEARLRCSPMKGHSHVYWYRQLPEEGLKFMVYLQKENIIDESGMPKERFSAEFPKEGPSILRIQQVVRGDSAAYFCASSPPRRPYEQYFGPGTRLTVT.